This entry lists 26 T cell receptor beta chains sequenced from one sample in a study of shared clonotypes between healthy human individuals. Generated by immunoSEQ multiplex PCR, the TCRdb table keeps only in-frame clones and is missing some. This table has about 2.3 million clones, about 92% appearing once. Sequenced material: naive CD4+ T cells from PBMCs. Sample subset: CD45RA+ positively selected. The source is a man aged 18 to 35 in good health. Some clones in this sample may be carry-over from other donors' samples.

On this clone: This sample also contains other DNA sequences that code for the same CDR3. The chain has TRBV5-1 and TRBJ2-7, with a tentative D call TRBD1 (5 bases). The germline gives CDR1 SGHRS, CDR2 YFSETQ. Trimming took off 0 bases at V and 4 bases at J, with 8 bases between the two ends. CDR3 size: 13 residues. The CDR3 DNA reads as TGCGCCAGCAGCTTGGCCAGGGAATACGAGCAGTACTTC. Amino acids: CASSLAREYEQYF.

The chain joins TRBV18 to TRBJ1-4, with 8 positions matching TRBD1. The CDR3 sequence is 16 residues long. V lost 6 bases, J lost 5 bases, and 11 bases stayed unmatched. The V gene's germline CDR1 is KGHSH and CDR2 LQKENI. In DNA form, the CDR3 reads TGTGCCAGCTCCCCCGACAGGGGTAATGAGAATGAAAAACTGTTTTTT. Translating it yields CASSPDRGNENEKLFF. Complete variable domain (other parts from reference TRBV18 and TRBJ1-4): NAGVMQNPRHLVRRRGQEARLRCSPMKGHSHVYWYRQLPEEGLKFMVYLQKENIIDESGMPKERFSAEFPKEGPSILRIQQVVRGDSAAYFCASSPDRGNENEKLFFGSGTQLSVL.

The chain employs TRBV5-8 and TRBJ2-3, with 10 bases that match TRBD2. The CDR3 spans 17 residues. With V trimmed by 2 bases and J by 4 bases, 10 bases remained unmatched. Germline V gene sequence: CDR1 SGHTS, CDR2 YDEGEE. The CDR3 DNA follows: TGTGCCAGCAGCTTATCCATAGCGGGAGGTGGTGCAGATACGCAGTATTTT. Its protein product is CASSLSIAGGGADTQYF.

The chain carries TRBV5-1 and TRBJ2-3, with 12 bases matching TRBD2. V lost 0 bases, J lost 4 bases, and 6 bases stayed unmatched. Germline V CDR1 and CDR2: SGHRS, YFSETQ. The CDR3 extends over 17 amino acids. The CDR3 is CASSLAASGGVADTQYF. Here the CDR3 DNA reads TGCGCCAGCAGCTTGGCGGCTAGCGGGGGGGTCGCAGATACGCAGTATTTT.

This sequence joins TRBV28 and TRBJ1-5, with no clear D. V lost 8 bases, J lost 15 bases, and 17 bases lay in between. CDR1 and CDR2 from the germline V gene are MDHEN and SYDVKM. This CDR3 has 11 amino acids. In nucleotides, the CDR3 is TGTGCCAGCCGAACCCGAGGGTTAGGGCATTTT. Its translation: CASRTRGLGHF.

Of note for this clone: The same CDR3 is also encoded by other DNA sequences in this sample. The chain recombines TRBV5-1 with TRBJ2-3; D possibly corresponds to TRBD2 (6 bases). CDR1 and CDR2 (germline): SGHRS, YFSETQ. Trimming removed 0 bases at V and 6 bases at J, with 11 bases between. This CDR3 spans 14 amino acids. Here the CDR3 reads CASSLEGGADTQYF. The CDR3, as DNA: TGCGCCAGCAGCTTGGAGGGCGGGGCCGATACGCAGTATTTT.

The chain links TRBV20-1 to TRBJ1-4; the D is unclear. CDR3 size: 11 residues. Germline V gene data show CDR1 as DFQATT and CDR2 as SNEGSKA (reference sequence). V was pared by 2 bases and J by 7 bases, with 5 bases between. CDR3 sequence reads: CSARKGEKLFF. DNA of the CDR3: TGCAGTGCTAGAAAGGGTGAAAAACTGTTTTTT.

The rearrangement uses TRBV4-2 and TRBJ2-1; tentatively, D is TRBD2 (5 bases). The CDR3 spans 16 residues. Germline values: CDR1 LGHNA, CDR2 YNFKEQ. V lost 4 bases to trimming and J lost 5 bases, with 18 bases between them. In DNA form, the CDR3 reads TGTGCCAGCAGCCGACTACGGACGGCGTCTCACAATGAGCAGTTCTTC. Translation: CASSRLRTASHNEQFF.

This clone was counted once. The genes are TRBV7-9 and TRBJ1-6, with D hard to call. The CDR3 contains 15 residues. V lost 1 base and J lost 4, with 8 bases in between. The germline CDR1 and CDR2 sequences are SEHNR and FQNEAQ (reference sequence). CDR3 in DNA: TGTGCCAGCAGCTTAGAAGACCGTTATAATTCACCCCTCCACTTT. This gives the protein CASSLEDRYNSPLHF.

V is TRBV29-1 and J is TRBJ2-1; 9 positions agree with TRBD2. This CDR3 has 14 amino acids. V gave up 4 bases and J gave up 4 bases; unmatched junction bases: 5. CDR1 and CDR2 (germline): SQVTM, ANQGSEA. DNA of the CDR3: TGCAGCGTTGGCGAGGCGGGAGGGTACAATGAGCAGTTCTTC. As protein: CSVGEAGGYNEQFF.

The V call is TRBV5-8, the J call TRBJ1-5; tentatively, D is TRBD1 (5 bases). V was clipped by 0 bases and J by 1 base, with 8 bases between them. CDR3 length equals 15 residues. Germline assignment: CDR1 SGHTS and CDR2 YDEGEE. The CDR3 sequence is CASSLAGVSNQPQHF. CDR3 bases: TGTGCCAGCAGCTTGGCGGGGGTCAGCAATCAGCCCCAGCATTTT. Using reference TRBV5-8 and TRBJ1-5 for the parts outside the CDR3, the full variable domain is EAGVTQSPTHLIKTRGQQATLRCSPISGHTSVYWYQQALGLGLQFLLWYDEGEERNRGNFPPRFSGRQFPNYSSELNVNALELEDSALYLCASSLAGVSNQPQHFGDGTRLSIL.

CDR3 DNA: TGTGCCAGCAGCTTAGGGTTTGCAGAGGCTGAAGCTTTCTTT. It yields the protein CASSLGFAEAEAFF. V is TRBV11-2 and J is TRBJ1-1; D call uncertain. V was cut by 1 base and J by 6 bases, with 12 bases left in between. From germline, CDR1 is SGHAT and CDR2 FQNNGV. CDR3 length: 14 amino acids.

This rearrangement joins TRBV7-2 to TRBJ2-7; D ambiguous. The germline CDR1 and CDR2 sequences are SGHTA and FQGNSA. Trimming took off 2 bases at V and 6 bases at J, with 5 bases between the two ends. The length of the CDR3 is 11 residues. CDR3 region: CASSLIGEQYF. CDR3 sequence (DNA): TGTGCCAGCAGCTTAATCGGCGAGCAGTACTTC.

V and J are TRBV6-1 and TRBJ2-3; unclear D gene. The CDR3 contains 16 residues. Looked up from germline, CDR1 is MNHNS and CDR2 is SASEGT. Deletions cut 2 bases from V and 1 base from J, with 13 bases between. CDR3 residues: CASSEFERVGTDTQYF. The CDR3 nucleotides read TGTGCCAGCAGTGAATTTGAGAGAGTGGGCACAGATACGCAGTATTTT.

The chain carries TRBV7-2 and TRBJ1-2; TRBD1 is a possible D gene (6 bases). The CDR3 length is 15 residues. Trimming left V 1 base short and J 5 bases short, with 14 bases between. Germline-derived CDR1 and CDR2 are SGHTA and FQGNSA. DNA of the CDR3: TGTGCCAGCAGCTTAGTGTCTGCAGGGGCGTATGGCTACACCTTC. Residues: CASSLVSAGAYGYTF.

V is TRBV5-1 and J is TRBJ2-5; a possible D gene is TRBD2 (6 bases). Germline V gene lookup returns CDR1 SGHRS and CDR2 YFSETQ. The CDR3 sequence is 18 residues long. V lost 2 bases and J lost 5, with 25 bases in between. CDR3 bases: TGCGCCAGCAGCTTTTACGAATACCGGGAGACTAAGGAGGAGACCCAGTACTTC. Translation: CASSFYEYRETKEETQYF.

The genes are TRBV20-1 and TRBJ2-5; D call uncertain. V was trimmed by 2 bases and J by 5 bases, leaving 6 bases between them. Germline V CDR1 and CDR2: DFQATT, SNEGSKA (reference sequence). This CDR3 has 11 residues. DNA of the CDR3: TGCAGTGCTAGACTTTATGAGACCCAGTACTTC. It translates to CSARLYETQYF.

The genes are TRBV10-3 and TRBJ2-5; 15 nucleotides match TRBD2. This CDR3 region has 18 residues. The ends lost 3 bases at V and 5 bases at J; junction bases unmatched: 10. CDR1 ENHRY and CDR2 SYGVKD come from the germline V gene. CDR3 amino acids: CAISDPPGLAGGGETQYF. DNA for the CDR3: TGTGCCATCAGTGACCCCCCGGGACTAGCGGGAGGAGGGGAGACCCAGTACTTC.

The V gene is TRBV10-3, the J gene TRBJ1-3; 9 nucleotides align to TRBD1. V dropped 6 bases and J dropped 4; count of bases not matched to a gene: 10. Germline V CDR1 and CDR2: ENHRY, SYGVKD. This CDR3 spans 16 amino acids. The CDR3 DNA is TGTGCCATCAGATTGGCCGGGACAGGGCTCGGAAACACCATATATTTT. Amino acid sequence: CAIRLAGTGLGNTIYF.

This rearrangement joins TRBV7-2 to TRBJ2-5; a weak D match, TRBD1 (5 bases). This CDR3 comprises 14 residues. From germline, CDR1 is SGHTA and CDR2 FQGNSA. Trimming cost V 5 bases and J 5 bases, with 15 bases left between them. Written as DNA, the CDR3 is TGTGCCAGCAGCCCCGTGGGGCTCCGGGAGACCCAGTACTTC. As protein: CASSPVGLRETQYF.

CDR3 DNA: TGCGCCAGCAGCCAAGATATCCAGCGGAAGCAGTTCTTC. Protein: CASSQDIQRKQFF. The chain combines TRBV4-3 with TRBJ2-1; D is possibly TRBD2 (5 bases). Trimming took off 0 bases at V and 11 bases at J, with 11 bases between the two ends. The CDR3 contains 13 residues. From germline, CDR1 is LGHNA and CDR2 YSLEER.

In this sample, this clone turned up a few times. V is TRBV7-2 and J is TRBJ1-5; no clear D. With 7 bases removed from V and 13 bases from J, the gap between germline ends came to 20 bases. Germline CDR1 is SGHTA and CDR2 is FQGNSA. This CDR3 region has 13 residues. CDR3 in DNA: TGTGCCAGCACCCTCCCCGGCCAGTACAGTCAGCATTTT. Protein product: CASTLPGQYSQHF.

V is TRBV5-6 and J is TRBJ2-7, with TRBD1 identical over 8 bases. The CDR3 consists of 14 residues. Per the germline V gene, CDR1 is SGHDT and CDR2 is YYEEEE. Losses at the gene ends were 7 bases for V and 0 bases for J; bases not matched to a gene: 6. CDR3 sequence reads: CASGDRGGSYEQYF. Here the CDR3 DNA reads TGTGCCAGCGGAGACAGGGGTGGCTCCTACGAGCAGTACTTC.

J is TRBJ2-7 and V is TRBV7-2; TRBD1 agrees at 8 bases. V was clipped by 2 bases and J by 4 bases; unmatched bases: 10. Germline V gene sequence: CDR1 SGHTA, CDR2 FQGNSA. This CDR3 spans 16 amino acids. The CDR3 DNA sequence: TGTGCCAGCAGCTTACCCGCCAGGGGGCGTGCGTACGAGCAGTACTTC. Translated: CASSLPARGRAYEQYF.

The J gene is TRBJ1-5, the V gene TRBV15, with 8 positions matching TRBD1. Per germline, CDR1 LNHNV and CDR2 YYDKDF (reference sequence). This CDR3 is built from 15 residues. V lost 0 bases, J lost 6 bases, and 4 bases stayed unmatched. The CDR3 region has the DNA TGTGCCACCAGCAGAGATGCAGGGGGCAGTCAGCCCCAGCATTTT. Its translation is CATSRDAGGSQPQHF.

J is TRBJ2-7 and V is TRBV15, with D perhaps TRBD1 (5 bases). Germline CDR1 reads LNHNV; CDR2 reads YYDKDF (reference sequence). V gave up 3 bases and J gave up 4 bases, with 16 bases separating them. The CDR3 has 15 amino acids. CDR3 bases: TGTGCCACCAGCAGTGCCAACAGGAGACCTTACGAGCAGTACTTC. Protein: CATSSANRRPYEQYF.